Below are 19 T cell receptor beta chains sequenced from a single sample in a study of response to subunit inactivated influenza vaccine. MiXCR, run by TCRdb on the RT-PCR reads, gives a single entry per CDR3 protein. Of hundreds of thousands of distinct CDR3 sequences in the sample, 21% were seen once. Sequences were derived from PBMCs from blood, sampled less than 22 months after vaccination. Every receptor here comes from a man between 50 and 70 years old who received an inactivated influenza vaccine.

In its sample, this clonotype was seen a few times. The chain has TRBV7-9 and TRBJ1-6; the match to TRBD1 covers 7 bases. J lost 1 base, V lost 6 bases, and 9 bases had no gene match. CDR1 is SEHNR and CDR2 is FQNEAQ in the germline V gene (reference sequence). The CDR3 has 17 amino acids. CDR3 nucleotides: TGTGCCAGCAGTCCAGAAGGGACAGCTTCCTATAATTCACCCCTCCACTTT. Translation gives CASSPEGTASYNSPLHF.

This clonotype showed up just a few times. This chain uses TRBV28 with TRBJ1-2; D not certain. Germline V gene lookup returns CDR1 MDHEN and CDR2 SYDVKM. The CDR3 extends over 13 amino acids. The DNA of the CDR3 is TGTGCATTTTACGATACCCGGGCTAAGGGCTACACCTTC. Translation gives CAFYDTRAKGYTF.

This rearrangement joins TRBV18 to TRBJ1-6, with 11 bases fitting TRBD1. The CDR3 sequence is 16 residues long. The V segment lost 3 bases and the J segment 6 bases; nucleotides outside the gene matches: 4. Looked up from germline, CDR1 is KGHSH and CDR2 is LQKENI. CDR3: CASSPGQGATNSPLHF. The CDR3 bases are TGTGCCAGCTCACCCGGACAGGGGGCGACTAATTCACCCCTCCACTTT. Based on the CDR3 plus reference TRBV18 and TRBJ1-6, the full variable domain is NAGVMQNPRHLVRRRGQEARLRCSPMKGHSHVYWYRQLPEEGLKFMVYLQKENIIDESGMPKERFSAEFPKEGPSILRIQQVVRGDSAAYFCASSPGQGATNSPLHFGNGTRLTVT.

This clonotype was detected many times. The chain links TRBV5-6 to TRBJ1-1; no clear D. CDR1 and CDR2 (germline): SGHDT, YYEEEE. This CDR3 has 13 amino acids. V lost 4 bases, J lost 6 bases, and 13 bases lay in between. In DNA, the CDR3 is TGTGCCAGCAGCCCAGTCAATCTACCTGAAGCTTTCTTT. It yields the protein CASSPVNLPEAFF.

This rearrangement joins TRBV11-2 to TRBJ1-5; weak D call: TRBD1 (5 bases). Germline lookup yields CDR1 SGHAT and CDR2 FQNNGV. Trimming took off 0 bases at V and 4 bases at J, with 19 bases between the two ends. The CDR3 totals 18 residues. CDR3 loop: CASSLDSFRDGHNQPQHF. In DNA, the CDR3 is TGTGCCAGCAGCTTAGACTCTTTTCGGGACGGCCATAATCAGCCCCAGCATTTT.

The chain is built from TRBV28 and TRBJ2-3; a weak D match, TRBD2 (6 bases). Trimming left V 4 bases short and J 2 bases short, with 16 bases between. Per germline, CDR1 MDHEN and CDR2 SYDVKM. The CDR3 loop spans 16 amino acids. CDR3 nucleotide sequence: TGTGCCAGCAGTTCCGCAGGCGGGGCGCACACAGATACGCAGTATTTT. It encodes CASSSAGGAHTDTQYF.

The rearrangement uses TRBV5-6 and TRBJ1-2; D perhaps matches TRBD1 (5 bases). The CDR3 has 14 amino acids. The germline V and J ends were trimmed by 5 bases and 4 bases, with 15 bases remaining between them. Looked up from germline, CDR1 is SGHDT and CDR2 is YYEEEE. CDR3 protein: CASSSDIGIYGYTF. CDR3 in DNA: TGTGCCAGCAGTTCGGACATCGGAATCTATGGCTACACCTTC.

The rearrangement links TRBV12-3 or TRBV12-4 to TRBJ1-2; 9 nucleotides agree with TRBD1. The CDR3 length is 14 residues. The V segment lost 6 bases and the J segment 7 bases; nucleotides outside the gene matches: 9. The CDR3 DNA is TGTGCCAGCAGACTAGGGACAGGGCGCAGTGGCTACACCTTC. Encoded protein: CASRLGTGRSGYTF.

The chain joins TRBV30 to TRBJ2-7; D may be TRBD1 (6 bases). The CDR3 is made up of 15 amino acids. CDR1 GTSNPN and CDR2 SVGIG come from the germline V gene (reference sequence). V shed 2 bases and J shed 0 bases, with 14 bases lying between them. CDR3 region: CAWSYPGTISYEQYF. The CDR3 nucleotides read TGTGCCTGGAGTTACCCCGGGACAATCTCCTACGAGCAGTACTTC.

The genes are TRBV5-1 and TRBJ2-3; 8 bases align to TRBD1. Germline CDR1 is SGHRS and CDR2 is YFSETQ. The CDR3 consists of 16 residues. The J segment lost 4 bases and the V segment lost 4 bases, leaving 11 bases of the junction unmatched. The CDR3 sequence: CASSVSLAGGADTQYF. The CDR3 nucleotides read TGCGCCAGCAGCGTGAGCCTCGCAGGGGGCGCAGATACGCAGTATTTT.

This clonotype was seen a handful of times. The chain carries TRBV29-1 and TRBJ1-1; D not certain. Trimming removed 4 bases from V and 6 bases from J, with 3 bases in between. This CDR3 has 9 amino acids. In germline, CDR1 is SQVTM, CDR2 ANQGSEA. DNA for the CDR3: TGCAGCGTTGGTCCTGAAGCTTTCTTT. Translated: CSVGPEAFF.

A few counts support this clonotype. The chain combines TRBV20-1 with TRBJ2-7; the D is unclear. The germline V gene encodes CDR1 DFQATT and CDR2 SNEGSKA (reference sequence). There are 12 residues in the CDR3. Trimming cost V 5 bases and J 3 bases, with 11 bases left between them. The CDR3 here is CSAAGSYYEQYF. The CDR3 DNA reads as TGCAGTGCTGCCGGCAGTTACTACGAGCAGTACTTC.

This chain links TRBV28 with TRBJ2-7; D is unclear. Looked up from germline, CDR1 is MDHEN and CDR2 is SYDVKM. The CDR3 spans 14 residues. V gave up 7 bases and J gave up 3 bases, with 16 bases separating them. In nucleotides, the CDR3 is TGTGCCAGCACCCCTGGTAGGTTTAACTACGAGCAGTACTTC. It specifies CASTPGRFNYEQYF.

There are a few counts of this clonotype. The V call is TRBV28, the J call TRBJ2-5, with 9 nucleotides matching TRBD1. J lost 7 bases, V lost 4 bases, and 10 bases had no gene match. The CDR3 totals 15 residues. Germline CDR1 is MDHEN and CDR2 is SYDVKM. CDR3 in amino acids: CASSSGTGNWGTQYF. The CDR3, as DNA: TGTGCCAGCAGTTCCGGGACAGGGAATTGGGGGACCCAGTACTTC.

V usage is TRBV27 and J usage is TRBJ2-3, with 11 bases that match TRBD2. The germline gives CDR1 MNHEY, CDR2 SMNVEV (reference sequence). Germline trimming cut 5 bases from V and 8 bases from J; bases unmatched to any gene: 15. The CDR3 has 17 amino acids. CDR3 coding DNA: TGTGCCAGCAGTATAGTAGCGGGGGGGCTAAGGTCGGGTACGCAGTATTTT. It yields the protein CASSIVAGGLRSGTQYF.

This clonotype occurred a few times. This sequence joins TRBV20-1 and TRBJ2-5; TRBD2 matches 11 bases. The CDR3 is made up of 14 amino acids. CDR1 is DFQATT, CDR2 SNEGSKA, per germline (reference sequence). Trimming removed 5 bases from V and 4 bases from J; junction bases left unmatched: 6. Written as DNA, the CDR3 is TGCAGTGCTGCCCTAGCGGGGGGTACAGAGACCCAGTACTTC. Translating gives CSAALAGGTETQYF.

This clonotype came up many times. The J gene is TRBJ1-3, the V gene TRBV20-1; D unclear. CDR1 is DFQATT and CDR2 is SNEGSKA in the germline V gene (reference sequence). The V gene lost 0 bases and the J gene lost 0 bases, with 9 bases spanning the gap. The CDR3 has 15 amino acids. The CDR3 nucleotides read TGCAGTGCTAGAGATAGGGCCCCCTCTGGAAACACCATATATTTT. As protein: CSARDRAPSGNTIYF.

The CDR3 region has the DNA TGTGCCTGGAGTGGGGGAAATGGCTACACCTTC. Protein product: CAWSGGNGYTF. The J gene is TRBJ1-2, the V gene TRBV30; D unclear. In germline, CDR1 is GTSNPN, CDR2 SVGIG (reference sequence). This CDR3 region has 11 residues. Trimming cost V 1 base and J 6 bases, with 6 bases left between them.

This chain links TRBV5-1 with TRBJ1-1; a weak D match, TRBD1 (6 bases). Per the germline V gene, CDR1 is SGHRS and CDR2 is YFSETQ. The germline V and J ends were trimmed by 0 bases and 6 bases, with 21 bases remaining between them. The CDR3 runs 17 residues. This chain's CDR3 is CASSLEGVQHWEAEAFF. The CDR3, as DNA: TGCGCCAGCAGCTTGGAGGGGGTTCAACACTGGGAAGCTGAAGCTTTCTTT.